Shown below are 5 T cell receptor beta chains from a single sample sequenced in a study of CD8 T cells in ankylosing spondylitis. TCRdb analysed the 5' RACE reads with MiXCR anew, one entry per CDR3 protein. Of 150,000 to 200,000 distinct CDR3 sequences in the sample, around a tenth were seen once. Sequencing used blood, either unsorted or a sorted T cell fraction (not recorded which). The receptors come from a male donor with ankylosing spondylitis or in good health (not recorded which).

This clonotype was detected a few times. The CDR3 region is CASSLDRGPKNIQYF. The DNA for the CDR3 is TGTGCCAGCAGTTTAGACAGGGGGCCCAAAAACATTCAGTACTTC. The V and J genes are TRBV12-3 or TRBV12-4 and TRBJ2-4, with TRBD1 matching over 9 bases. With V trimmed by 1 base and J by 2 bases, 0 bases remained unmatched. The CDR3 is 15 amino acids.

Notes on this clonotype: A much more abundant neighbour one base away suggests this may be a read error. In DNA, the CDR3 is TGCAGCATTGATTGGCAGAGAGAAGCTTTCTTT. It translates to CSIDWQREAFF. The chain couples TRBV29-1 to TRBJ1-1; D not resolved. The germline V gene has CDR1 SQVTM and CDR2 ANQGSEA. The length of the CDR3 is 11 residues.

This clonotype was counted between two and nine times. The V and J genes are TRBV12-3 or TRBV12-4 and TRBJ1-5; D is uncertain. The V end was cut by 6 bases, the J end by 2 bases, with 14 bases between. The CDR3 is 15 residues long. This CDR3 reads CASRVGSAGNQPQHF. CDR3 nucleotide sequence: TGTGCCAGCAGGGTCGGGTCAGCGGGCAATCAGCCCCAGCATTTT.

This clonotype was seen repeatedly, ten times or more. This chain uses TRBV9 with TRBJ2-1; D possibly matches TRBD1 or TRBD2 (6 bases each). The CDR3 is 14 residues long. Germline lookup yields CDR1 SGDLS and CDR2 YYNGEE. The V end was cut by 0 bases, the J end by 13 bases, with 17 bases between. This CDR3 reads CASSVDQGSGVQFF. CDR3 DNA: TGTGCCAGCAGCGTAGATCAGGGGTCGGGGGTCCAGTTCTTC.

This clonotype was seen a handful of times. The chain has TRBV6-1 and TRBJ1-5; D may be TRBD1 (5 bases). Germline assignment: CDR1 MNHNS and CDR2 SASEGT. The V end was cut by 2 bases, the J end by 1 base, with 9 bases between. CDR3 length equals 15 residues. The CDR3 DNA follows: TGTGCCAGCAGTGAATACCCAGGGAGCAATCAGCCCCAGCATTTT. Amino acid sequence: CASSEYPGSNQPQHF.